Each of the 19 T cell receptor beta chains below was sequenced from the same sample in a study of blood T cell repertoires in COVID-19. TCRdb's copy holds only in-frame clones and misses some; the assay was immunoSEQ multiplex PCR. The sample yields some 120,000 clones, around 90% seen once. Input material: peripheral blood. The receptor set was obtained from a human donor in a cohort sampled during active COVID-19.

The chain carries TRBV5-4 and TRBJ2-1; TRBD1 might be the D (7 bases). Looked up from germline, CDR1 is SGHNT and CDR2 is YYREEE (reference sequence). The length of the CDR3 is 14 residues. Trimming removed 1 base from V and 4 bases from J, with 9 bases in between. The CDR3 is CASSLQGGYNEQFF. CDR3 nucleotides: TGTGCCAGCAGCTTGCAGGGGGGATACAATGAGCAGTTCTTC.

The rearrangement links TRBV10-3 to TRBJ2-7; maybe TRBD2 (6 bases). This CDR3 comprises 16 residues. V lost 0 bases and J 6 bases, leaving 18 bases between the germline ends. Looked up from germline, CDR1 is ENHRY and CDR2 is SYGVKD. For the CDR3, the DNA is TGTGCCATCAGTGAGTCAGAGGACTATTTATGGGGCGAGCAGTACTTC. Its translation is CAISESEDYLWGEQYF.

The rearrangement joins TRBV2 to TRBJ2-7, with TRBD1 identical over 7 bases. The CDR3 is 16 amino acids. V lost 2 bases and J lost 1; bases outside the gene matches: 8. Germline CDR1 SNHLY, CDR2 FYNNEI. CDR3 nucleotide sequence: TGTGCCAGCAGTGAAACGTTGACAGGGAATTCCTACGAGCAGTACTTC. Translation gives CASSETLTGNSYEQYF.

V and J are TRBV11-3 and TRBJ2-7; D gene unclear. This CDR3 region has 13 residues. Trimming took 1 base from V and 7 from J, leaving 11 bases between them. Germline V gene data show CDR1 as SGHNT and CDR2 as YENEEA. The DNA of the CDR3 is TGTGCCAGCAGCTTAGCCCCTGTTAGTGAGCAGTACTTC. The encoded protein is CASSLAPVSEQYF.

The chain recombines TRBV3-1 (or the pseudogene TRBV3-2) with TRBJ1-5; D ambiguous. The length of the CDR3 is 14 residues. Germline assignment: CDR1 LGHDT and CDR2 YNNKEL (reference sequence). V lost 0 bases and J 6 bases, leaving 9 bases between the germline ends. The CDR3 loop reads CASSQEAAGQPQHF. As DNA, the CDR3 is TGTGCCAGCAGCCAAGAGGCGGCGGGTCAGCCCCAGCATTTT.

This clone turned up a few times. This sequence joins TRBV24-1 and TRBJ1-5; TRBD1 matches 11 bases. Trimming at V came to 4 bases and at J to 6 bases, leaving 7 bases not matched to a gene. Germline CDR1 and CDR2: KGHDR and SFDVKD. The CDR3 runs 16 residues. The CDR3: CATSDLRTGGSQPQHF. CDR3 in DNA: TGTGCCACCAGTGACCTGAGGACAGGGGGCAGTCAGCCCCAGCATTTT.

About this clone itself: Other DNA variants within this sample encode the same CDR3. The rearrangement links TRBV3-1 (or the pseudogene TRBV3-2) to TRBJ2-7; TRBD2 matches at 12 bases. In germline, CDR1 is LGHDT, CDR2 YNNKEL (reference sequence). CDR3 length: 17 amino acids. V lost 4 bases, J lost 0 bases, and 7 bases stayed unmatched. The CDR3 bases are TGTGCCAGCAGCCCCAGGACTAGCGGGGCCAGCTCCTACGAGCAGTACTTC. Its protein is CASSPRTSGASSYEQYF.

The chain joins TRBV5-4 to TRBJ1-6, with D maybe TRBD1 (6 bases). The ends were cut back, 0 bases at V and 5 bases at J, with 9 bases in the middle. The CDR3 is 15 amino acids. Germline V gene data show CDR1 as SGHNT and CDR2 as YYREEE (reference sequence). The CDR3 sequence: CASSLGRTDNSPLHF. The CDR3 nucleotides read TGTGCCAGCAGCTTGGGCCGGACAGATAATTCACCCCTCCACTTT. Full variable domain (missing parts from reference TRBV5-4 and TRBJ1-6): ETGVTQSPTHLIKTRGQQVTLRCSSQSGHNTVSWYQQALGQGPQFIFQYYREEENGRGNFPPRFSGLQFPNYSSELNVNALELDDSALYLCASSLGRTDNSPLHFGNGTRLTVT.

J is TRBJ2-5 and V is TRBV18; 7 nucleotides align to TRBD1. Germline assignment: CDR1 KGHSH and CDR2 LQKENI. The CDR3 has 16 residues. V was clipped by 4 bases and J by 5 bases; unmatched bases: 13. The CDR3: CASSLFQTGAGETQYF. CDR3 sequence (DNA): TGTGCCAGCTCACTTTTTCAAACAGGGGCCGGGGAGACCCAGTACTTC.

About this clone: Within the sample, other DNA sequences also encode this same CDR3. V gene TRBV27 combines with J gene TRBJ1-1; no definite D call. The CDR3 length is 13 residues. CDR1 is MNHEY, CDR2 SMNVEV, per germline (reference sequence). Between the trimmed V and J ends, which lost 3 bases and 0 bases, there was a span of 5 bases. CDR3 coding DNA: TGTGCCAGCAGTTTTCGTTTGAACACTGAAGCTTTCTTT. Its translation: CASSFRLNTEAFF.

On this clone itself: At one of its ends the junction is not consistent with the germline gene, which may arise from a read error. The chain links TRBV7-7 to TRBJ2-3; TRBD2 matches at 9 bases. The germline V gene has CDR1 SSHAT and CDR2 FNYEAQ (reference sequence). The CDR3 is made up of 16 amino acids. The CDR3, as DNA: TGTGCTAGCAGCTTATTAGCGGGGGACCTCACAGATACGCAGTATTTT. Translating gives CASSLLAGDLTDTQYF.

The chain recombines TRBV15 with TRBJ2-1; D might be TRBD1 (6 bases). Germline CDR1 LNHNV, CDR2 YYDKDF (reference sequence). V lost 3 bases and J 4 bases, leaving 7 bases between the germline ends. The CDR3 consists of 13 residues. This CDR3 reads CATSRDRYNEQFF. CDR3 nucleotide sequence: TGTGCCACCAGCAGGGACAGATACAATGAGCAGTTCTTC.

This rearrangement joins TRBV28 to TRBJ2-2, with 9 bases matching TRBD2. The CDR3 has 17 residues. Per the germline V gene, CDR1 is MDHEN and CDR2 is SYDVKM. The V and J ends lost 5 bases and 6 bases, in that order; junction bases with no gene match: 13. The CDR3: CASSLDQTSGYSGELFF. The CDR3 DNA reads as TGTGCCAGCAGTCTCGACCAGACTAGCGGTTATTCCGGGGAGCTGTTTTTT.

V and J are TRBV15 and TRBJ1-4; D unresolved. V was clipped by 3 bases and J by 8 bases, with 13 bases between them. Germline V gene sequence: CDR1 LNHNV, CDR2 YYDKDF (reference sequence). The CDR3 runs to 14 residues. The CDR3 protein is CATSSRGQIEKLFF. The CDR3 nucleotides read TGTGCCACCAGCAGCCGCGGGCAGATCGAAAAACTGTTTTTT.

The chain combines TRBV5-1 with TRBJ2-2; D is undetermined. Trimming left V 4 bases short and J 6 bases short, with 13 bases between. Germline-derived CDR1 and CDR2 are SGHRS and YFSETQ. This CDR3 spans 14 amino acids. For the CDR3, the DNA is TGCGCCAGCAGCCAATTGGATGGAGCCGGGGAGCTGTTTTTT. This gives the protein CASSQLDGAGELFF.

The chain joins TRBV19 to TRBJ2-3, with 8 bases identical to TRBD2. Germline-derived CDR1 and CDR2 are LNHDA and SQIVND (reference sequence). V gave up 6 bases and J gave up 0 bases; unmatched junction bases: 5. The CDR3 is made up of 15 amino acids. Written as DNA, the CDR3 is TGTGCCAGTAGGATAAGCGGGAGCAGCACAGATACGCAGTATTTT. This encodes CASRISGSSTDTQYF.

The chain uses TRBV21-1 and TRBJ2-7; the table gives TRBD2 as D, unverified against the DNA. TRBV21-1 represents a pseudogene. This CDR3 comprises 15 residues. CDR3 amino acids: CASKTGNGTAYEQYF. The DNA for the CDR3 is TGTGCCAGCAAAACGGGAAATGGTACCGCCTACGAGCAGTACTTC.

The chain couples TRBV7-6 to TRBJ2-5, with D tentatively TRBD1 (6 bases). Trimming removed 6 bases at V and 1 base at J, with 12 bases between. The germline V gene encodes CDR1 SGHVS and CDR2 FNYEAQ. The CDR3 loop spans 14 amino acids. The CDR3 loop reads CASSPDRSQETQYF. In DNA, the CDR3 is TGTGCCAGCAGTCCAGACAGGAGCCAAGAGACCCAGTACTTC.

This clone has more than one count but fewer than ten. The rearrangement links TRBV7-9 to TRBJ2-1, with D perhaps TRBD2 (5 bases). Germline CDR1 reads SEHNR; CDR2 reads FQNEAQ (reference sequence). The CDR3 is made up of 14 amino acids. Trimming removed 8 bases at V and 0 bases at J, with 11 bases between. The CDR3 nucleotides are TGTGCCAGCGGAGAGGGCAGCTCCTACAATGAGCAGTTCTTC. Translating gives CASGEGSSYNEQFF.